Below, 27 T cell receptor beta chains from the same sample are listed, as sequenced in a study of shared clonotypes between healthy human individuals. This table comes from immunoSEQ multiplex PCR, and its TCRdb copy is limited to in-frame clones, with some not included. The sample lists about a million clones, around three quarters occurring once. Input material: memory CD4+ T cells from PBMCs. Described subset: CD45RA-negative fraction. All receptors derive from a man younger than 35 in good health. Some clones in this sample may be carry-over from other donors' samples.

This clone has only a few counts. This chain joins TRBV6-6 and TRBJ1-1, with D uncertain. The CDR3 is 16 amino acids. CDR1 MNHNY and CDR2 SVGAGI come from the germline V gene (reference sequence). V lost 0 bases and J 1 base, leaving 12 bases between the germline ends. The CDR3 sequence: CASSYSRRTGNTEAFF. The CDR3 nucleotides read TGTGCCAGCAGTTACTCAAGGCGGACGGGGAACACTGAAGCTTTCTTT.

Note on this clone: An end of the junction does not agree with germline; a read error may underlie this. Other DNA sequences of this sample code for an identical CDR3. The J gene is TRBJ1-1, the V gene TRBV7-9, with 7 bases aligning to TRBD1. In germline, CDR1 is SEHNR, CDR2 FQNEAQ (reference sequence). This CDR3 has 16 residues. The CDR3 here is CASSLARDSSNTEAFF. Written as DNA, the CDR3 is TGCGCCAGCAGCTTAGCACGGGACAGCTCAAACACTGAAGCTTTCTTT. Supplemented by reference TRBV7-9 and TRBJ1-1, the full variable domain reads DTGVSQNPRHKITKRGQNVTFRCDPISEHNRLYWYRQTLGQGPEFLTYFQNEAQLEKSRLLSDRFSAERPKGSFSTLEIQRTEQGDSAMYLCASSLARDSSNTEAFFGQGTRLTVV.

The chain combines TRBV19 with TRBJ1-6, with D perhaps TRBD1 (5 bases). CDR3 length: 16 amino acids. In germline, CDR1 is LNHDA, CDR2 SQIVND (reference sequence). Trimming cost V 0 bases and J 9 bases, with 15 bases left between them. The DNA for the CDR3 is TGTGCCAGTAGTATAGATGGGGGTTGGCTATGTTCACCCCTCCACTTT. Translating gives CASSIDGGWLCSPLHF. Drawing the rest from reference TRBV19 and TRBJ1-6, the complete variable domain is DGGITQSPKYLFRKEGQNVTLSCEQNLNHDAMYWYRQDPGQGLRLIYYSQIVNDFQKGDIAEGYSVSREKKESFPLTVTSAQKNPTAFYLCASSIDGGWLCSPLHFGNGTRLTVT.

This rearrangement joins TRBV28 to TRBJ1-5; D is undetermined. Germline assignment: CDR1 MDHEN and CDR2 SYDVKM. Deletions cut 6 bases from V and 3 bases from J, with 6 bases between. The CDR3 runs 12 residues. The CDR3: CASSPNNQPQHF. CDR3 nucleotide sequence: TGTGCCAGCAGCCCAAACAATCAGCCCCAGCATTTT.

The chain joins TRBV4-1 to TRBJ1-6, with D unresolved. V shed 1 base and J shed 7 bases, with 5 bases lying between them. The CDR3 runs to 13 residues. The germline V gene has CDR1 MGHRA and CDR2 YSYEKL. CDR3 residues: CASSQGLNSPLHF. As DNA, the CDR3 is TGCGCCAGCAGCCAAGGGCTAAATTCACCCCTCCACTTT.

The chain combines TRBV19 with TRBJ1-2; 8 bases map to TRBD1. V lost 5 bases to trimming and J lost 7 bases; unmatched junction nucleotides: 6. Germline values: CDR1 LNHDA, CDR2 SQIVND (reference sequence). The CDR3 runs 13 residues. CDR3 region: CASSFGQGAGYTF. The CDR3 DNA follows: TGTGCCAGTAGTTTCGGACAGGGCGCTGGCTACACCTTC.

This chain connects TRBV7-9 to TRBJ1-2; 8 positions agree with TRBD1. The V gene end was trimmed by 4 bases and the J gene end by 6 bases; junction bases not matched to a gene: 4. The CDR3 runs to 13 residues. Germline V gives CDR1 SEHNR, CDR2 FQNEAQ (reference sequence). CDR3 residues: CASSSGQGHGYTF. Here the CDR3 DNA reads TGTGCCAGCAGCTCAGGACAGGGCCATGGCTACACCTTC.

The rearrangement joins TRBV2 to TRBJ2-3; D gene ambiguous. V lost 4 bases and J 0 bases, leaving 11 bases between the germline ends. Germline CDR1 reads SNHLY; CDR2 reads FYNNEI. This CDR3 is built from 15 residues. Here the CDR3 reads CASSADKPSTDTQYF. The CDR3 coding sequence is TGTGCCAGCAGTGCAGACAAGCCTAGCACAGATACGCAGTATTTT.

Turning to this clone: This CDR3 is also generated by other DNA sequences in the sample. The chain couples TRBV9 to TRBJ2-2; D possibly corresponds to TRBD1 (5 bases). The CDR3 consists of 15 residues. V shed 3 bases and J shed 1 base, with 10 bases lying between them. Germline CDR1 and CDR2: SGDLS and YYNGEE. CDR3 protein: CASSARGQNTGELFF. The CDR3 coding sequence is TGTGCCAGCAGCGCACGAGGACAGAACACCGGGGAGCTGTTTTTT.

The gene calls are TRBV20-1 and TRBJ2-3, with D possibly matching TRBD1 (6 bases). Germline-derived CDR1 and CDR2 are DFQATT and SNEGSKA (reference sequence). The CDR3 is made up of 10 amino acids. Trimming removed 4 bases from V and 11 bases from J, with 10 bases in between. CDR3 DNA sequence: TGCAGTGCTACCGGGACACAGCAGTATTTT. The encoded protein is CSATGTQQYF.

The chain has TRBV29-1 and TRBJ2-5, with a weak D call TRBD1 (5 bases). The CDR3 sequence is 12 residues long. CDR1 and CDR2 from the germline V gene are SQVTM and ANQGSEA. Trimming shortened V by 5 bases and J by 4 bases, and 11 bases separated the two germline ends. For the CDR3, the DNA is TGCAGCGTTATTGTAAGGGGAGAGACCCAGTACTTC. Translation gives CSVIVRGETQYF.

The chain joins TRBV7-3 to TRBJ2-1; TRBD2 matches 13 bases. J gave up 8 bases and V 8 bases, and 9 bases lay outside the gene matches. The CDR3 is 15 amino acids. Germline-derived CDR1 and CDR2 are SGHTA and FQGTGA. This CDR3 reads CASGWTSGSGDEQFF. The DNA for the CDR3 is TGTGCCAGCGGATGGACTAGCGGGAGCGGCGATGAGCAGTTCTTC.

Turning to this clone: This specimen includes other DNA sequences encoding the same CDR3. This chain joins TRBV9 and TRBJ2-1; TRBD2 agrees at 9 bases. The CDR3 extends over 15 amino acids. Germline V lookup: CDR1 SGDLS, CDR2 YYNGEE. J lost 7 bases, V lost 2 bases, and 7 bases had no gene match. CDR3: CASSVGLAGVNEQFF. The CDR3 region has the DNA TGTGCCAGCAGCGTGGGATTAGCGGGAGTAAATGAGCAGTTCTTC. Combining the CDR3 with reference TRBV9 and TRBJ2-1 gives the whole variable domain DSGVTQTPKHLITATGQRVTLRCSPRSGDLSVYWYQQSLDQGLQFLIQYYNGEERAKGNILERFSAQQFPDLHSELNLSSLELGDSALYFCASSVGLAGVNEQFFGPGTRLTVL.

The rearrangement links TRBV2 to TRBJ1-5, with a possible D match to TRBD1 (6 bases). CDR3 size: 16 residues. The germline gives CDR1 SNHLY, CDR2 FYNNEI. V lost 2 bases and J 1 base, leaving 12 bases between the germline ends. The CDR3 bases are TGTGCCAGCAGTGAACTGGGGGCGATGAGCAATCAGCCCCAGCATTTT. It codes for CASSELGAMSNQPQHF.

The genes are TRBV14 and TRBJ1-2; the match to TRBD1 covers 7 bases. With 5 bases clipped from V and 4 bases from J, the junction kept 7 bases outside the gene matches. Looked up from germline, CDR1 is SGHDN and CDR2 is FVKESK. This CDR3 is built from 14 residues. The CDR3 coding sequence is TGTGCCAGCAGCAGTCAGGGGGAAGGCTATGGCTACACCTTC. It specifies CASSSQGEGYGYTF.

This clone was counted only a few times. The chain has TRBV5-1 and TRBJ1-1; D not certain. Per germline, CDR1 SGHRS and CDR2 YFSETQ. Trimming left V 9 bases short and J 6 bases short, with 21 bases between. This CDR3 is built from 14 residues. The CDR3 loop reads CATSSGGQAAEAFF. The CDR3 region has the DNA TGCGCCACTTCTAGTGGAGGGCAGGCAGCTGAAGCTTTCTTT. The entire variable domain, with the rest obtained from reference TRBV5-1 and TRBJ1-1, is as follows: KAGVTQTPRYLIKTRGQQVTLSCSPISGHRSVSWYQQTPGQGLQFLFEYFSETQRNKGNFPGRFSGRQFSNSRSEMNVSTLELGDSALYLCATSSGGQAAEAFFGQGTRLTVV.

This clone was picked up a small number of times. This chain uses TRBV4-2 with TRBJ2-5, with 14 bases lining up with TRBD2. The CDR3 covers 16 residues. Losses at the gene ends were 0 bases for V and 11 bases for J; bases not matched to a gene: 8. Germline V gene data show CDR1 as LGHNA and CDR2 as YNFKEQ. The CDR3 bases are TGTGCCAGCAGCCAAGATCAGGGACTAGCGGGAGAAGAGCAGTACTTC. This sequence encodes CASSQDQGLAGEEQYF.

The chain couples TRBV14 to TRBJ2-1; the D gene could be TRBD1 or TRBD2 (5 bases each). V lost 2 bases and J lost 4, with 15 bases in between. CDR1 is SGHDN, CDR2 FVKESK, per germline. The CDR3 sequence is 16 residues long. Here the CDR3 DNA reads TGTGCCAGCAGCCAAACTGGGGGACCTTTATACAATGAGCAGTTCTTC. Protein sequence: CASSQTGGPLYNEQFF. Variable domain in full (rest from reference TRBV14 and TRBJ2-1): EAGVTQFPSHSVIEKGQTVTLRCDPISGHDNLYWYRRVMGKEIKFLLHFVKESKQDESGMPNNRFLAERTGGTYSTLKVQPAELEDSGVYFCASSQTGGPLYNEQFFGPGTRLTVL.

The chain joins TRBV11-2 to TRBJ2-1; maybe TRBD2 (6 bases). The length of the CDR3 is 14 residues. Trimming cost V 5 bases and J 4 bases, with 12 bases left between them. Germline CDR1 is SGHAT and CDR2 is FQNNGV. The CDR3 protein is CASSGGGGYNEQFF. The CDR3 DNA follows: TGTGCCAGCAGCGGGGGAGGAGGTTACAATGAGCAGTTCTTC. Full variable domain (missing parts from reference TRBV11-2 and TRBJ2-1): EAGVAQSPRYKIIEKRQSVAFWCNPISGHATLYWYQQILGQGPKLLIQFQNNGVVDDSQLPKDRFSAERLKGVDSTLKIQPAKLEDSAVYLCASSGGGGYNEQFFGPGTRLTVL.

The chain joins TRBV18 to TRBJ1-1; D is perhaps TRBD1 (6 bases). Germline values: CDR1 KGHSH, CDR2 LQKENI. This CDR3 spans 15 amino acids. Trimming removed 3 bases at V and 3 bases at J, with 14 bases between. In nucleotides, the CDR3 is TGTGCCAGCTCACCCGGGAGTGAGGGGGACACTGAAGCTTTCTTT. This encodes CASSPGSEGDTEAFF.

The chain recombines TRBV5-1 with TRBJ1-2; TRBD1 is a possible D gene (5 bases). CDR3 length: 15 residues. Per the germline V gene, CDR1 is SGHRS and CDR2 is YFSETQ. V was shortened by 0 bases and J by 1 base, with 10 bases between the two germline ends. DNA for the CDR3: TGCGCCAGCAGCTTGGCCGCAGGGAGTAACTATGGCTACACCTTC. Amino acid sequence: CASSLAAGSNYGYTF. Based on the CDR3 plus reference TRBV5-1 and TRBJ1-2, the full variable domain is KAGVTQTPRYLIKTRGQQVTLSCSPISGHRSVSWYQQTPGQGLQFLFEYFSETQRNKGNFPGRFSGRQFSNSRSEMNVSTLELGDSALYLCASSLAAGSNYGYTFGSGTRLTVV.

DNA of the CDR3: TGTGCCTGGTCCCGCCCCGGGGCTAGAGTAGACAATGAGCAGTTCTTC. The encoded protein is CAWSRPGARVDNEQFF. The gene calls are TRBV30 and TRBJ2-1; either TRBD1 or TRBD2 may supply D (5 bases each). Germline lookup yields CDR1 GTSNPN and CDR2 SVGIG (reference sequence). V lost 5 bases, J lost 5 bases, and 22 bases lay in between. This CDR3 contains 16 residues.

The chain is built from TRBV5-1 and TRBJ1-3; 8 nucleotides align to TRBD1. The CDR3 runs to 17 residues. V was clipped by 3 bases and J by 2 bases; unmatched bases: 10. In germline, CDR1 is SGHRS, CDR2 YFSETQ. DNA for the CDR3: TGCGCCAGCAGCTCCGGACAGGGTGCTCGCCCTGGAAACACCATATATTTT. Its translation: CASSSGQGARPGNTIYF.

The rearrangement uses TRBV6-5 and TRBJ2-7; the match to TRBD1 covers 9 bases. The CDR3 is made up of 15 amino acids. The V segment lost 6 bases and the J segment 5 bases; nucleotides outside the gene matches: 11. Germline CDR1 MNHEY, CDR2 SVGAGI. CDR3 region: CASRGQGIGFDEQYF. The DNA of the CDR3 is TGTGCCAGCAGGGGACAGGGTATAGGGTTCGACGAGCAGTACTTC.

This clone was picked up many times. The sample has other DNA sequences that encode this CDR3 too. DNA for the CDR3: TGTGCCAGCAGCTTGGGGACAGAAGAGACCCAGTACTTC. This gives the protein CASSLGTEETQYF. The V gene is TRBV7-2, the J gene TRBJ2-5; 7 bases line up with TRBD1. This CDR3 is 13 amino acids long. With V trimmed by 3 bases and J by 3 bases, 1 base remained unmatched. Germline values: CDR1 SGHTA, CDR2 FQGNSA.

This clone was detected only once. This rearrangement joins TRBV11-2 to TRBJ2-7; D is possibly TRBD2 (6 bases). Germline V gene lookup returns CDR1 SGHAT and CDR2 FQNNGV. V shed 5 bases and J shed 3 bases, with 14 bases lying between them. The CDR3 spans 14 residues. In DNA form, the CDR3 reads TGTGCCAGCAGCCAAGAACGGACTAACTACGAGCAGTACTTC. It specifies CASSQERTNYEQYF.

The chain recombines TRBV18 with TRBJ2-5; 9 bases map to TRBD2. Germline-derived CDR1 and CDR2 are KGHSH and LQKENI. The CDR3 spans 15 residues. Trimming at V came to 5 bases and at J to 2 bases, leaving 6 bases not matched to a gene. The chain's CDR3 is CASSYSGLAQETQYF. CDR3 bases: TGTGCCAGCTCATACTCGGGACTAGCACAAGAGACCCAGTACTTC.